The 32 T cell receptor beta chains given below trace back to one sample, sequenced in a study of blood T cells in healthy people across ages. A second PCR of roughly 7 to 11 cycles used a sample-barcoded 5' primer and a J-beta primer mix. TCRdb fed the 5' RACE reads into MiXCR, producing one record per CDR3 protein. The sample comprises about 780,000 distinct CDR3 sequences, less than 80% of which are singletons, and about a quarter rests with the top ten. The sequencing sample was made of blood. The source of these receptors is a man younger than 40 in good health.

J is TRBJ1-4 and V is TRBV7-9, with D hard to call. Germline V gene data show CDR1 as SEHNR and CDR2 as FQNEAQ (reference sequence). With 2 bases removed from V and 0 bases from J, the gap between germline ends came to 7 bases. This CDR3 region has 15 residues. The CDR3 is CASSLRETTNEKLFF. CDR3 bases: TGTGCCAGCAGCTTACGAGAGACAACTAATGAAAAACTGTTTTTT.

The chain carries TRBV15 and TRBJ1-5; D call uncertain. Germline V CDR1 and CDR2: LNHNV, YYDKDF (reference sequence). This CDR3 spans 13 amino acids. The ends were cut back, 5 bases at V and 7 bases at J, with 12 bases in the middle. The CDR3 region is CATSHARPQPQHF. The CDR3 bases are TGTGCCACCAGCCATGCTCGACCCCAGCCCCAGCATTTT.

This rearrangement joins TRBV7-8 to TRBJ2-4; D is perhaps TRBD1 (6 bases). Germline lookup yields CDR1 SGHVS and CDR2 FQNEAQ. The length of the CDR3 is 16 residues. V was cut by 5 bases and J by 0 bases, with 14 bases left in between. The CDR3 DNA reads as TGTGCCAGCAGCCCCAGACAGGCACCAGCCAAAAACATTCAGTACTTC. This codes for CASSPRQAPAKNIQYF.

The rearrangement uses TRBV7-8 and TRBJ2-1; no clear D. This CDR3 contains 11 residues. Trimming stripped 7 bases from V and 8 bases from J, with 9 bases between. The germline gives CDR1 SGHVS, CDR2 FQNEAQ. CDR3 nucleotides: TGTGCCAGCATTCCCTTGGATGAGCAGTTCTTC. It is translated as CASIPLDEQFF.

This clonotype was seen a handful of times. This sequence joins TRBV9 and TRBJ2-1; perhaps D is TRBD1 or TRBD2 (8 bases each). The V and J ends lost 0 bases and 10 bases respectively, with 20 bases between them. Germline assignment: CDR1 SGDLS and CDR2 YYNGEE. The CDR3 has 16 residues. As DNA, the CDR3 is TGTGCCAGCAGCGTAGTAGCGGGGACAGGCAGGGGGGAGCAGTTCTTC. Translating it yields CASSVVAGTGRGEQFF.

The CDR3 nucleotides are TGCGCCAGCAGCCGCGACTGGGCCCGCGAGGGGTATCAGCCCCAGCATTTT. Its protein product is CASSRDWAREGYQPQHF. The V gene is TRBV4-3, the J gene TRBJ1-5; perhaps TRBD1 as D (5 bases). CDR1 and CDR2 from the germline V gene are LGHNA and YSLEER. The length of the CDR3 is 17 residues. V lost 4 bases and J lost 5, with 21 bases in between.

The rearrangement uses TRBV18 and TRBJ1-1; D call uncertain. The V and J ends lost 1 base and 7 bases respectively, with 7 bases between them. Per germline, CDR1 KGHSH and CDR2 LQKENI. The CDR3 totals 12 residues. This chain's CDR3 is CASSPRNLEAFF. In DNA, the CDR3 is TGTGCCAGCTCACCACGGAACCTTGAAGCTTTCTTT.

The V call is TRBV21-1, the J call TRBJ2-4; TRBD1 is the table's D call and was not checked against the DNA. The end of the DNA aligns better with TRBJ2-7, so the J call may be wrong. TRBV21-1 represents a pseudogene. The CDR3 has 14 amino acids. The chain's CDR3 is CASSEDRGKNEQYF. CDR3 DNA: TGTGCCAGCAGTGAGGACAGGGGGAAAAACGAGCAGTACTTC.

The chain combines TRBV29-1 with TRBJ1-1; perhaps TRBD1 as D (6 bases). The CDR3 extends over 13 amino acids. Germline V gives CDR1 SQVTM, CDR2 ANQGSEA. The V gene lost 5 bases and the J gene lost 3 bases, with 13 bases spanning the gap. The DNA of the CDR3 is TGCAGCGTTTCCAGGGGAGGGGACACTGAAGCTTTCTTT. Protein product: CSVSRGGDTEAFF.

This clonotype was counted only a few times. This may be a read error: a much more frequent sequence differs by one nucleotide. This CDR3 is CASSQRAGGLQEAQYF. The CDR3 nucleotides read TGTGCCAGCAGCCAGAGAGCGGGGGGACTACAAGAGGCCCAGTACTTC. The V and J genes are TRBV7-2 and TRBJ2-5; 9 bases map to TRBD2. The CDR3 has 16 amino acids. Germline lookup yields CDR1 SGHTA and CDR2 FQGNSA.

Only a few counts were recorded for this clonotype. CDR3 bases: TGCGCCAGCAGCCTCCGGACAGGGGAGGATCAGCCCCAGCATTTT. Amino acids: CASSLRTGEDQPQHF. The V and J genes are TRBV4-3 and TRBJ1-5, with 9 bases matching TRBD1. The germline CDR1 and CDR2 sequences are LGHNA and YSLEER. This CDR3 region has 15 residues. V trimming: 4 bases; J trimming: 5 bases; junction bases outside the gene matches: 6.

This rearrangement joins TRBV7-2 to TRBJ2-5; 15 bases map to TRBD2. In germline, CDR1 is SGHTA, CDR2 FQGNSA. There are 15 residues in the CDR3. Trimming took 6 bases from V and 4 from J; bases not matched to a gene: 3. CDR3 coding DNA: TGTGCCAGCAGACCGGGACTAGCGGGGGGAGAGACCCAGTACTTC. Protein: CASRPGLAGGETQYF.

The chain links TRBV4-3 to TRBJ1-2; 8 bases fit TRBD1. V shed 3 bases and J 4 bases; nucleotides not matched to a gene: 7. The CDR3 totals 15 residues. Per germline, CDR1 LGHNA and CDR2 YSLEER. The CDR3 sequence: CASSQRETGVYGYTF. The DNA of the CDR3 is TGCGCCAGCAGCCAGAGGGAGACAGGGGTCTATGGCTACACCTTC.

The chain couples TRBV20-1 to TRBJ2-1; D uncertain. Germline CDR1 DFQATT, CDR2 SNEGSKA (reference sequence). The CDR3 consists of 12 residues. The CDR3, as DNA: TGCACTACCGGAAACTCCTACAATGAGCAGTTCTTC. As protein: CTTGNSYNEQFF.

The chain recombines TRBV6-1 with TRBJ1-2; D is uncertain. The CDR3 covers 15 residues. Trimming stripped 6 bases from V and 7 bases from J, with 21 bases between. The germline CDR1 and CDR2 sequences are MNHNS and SASEGT. Here the CDR3 DNA reads TGTGCCAGCAGCGTTTGGGAGGCACAACTATCTGGCTACACCTTC. Translated, it gives CASSVWEAQLSGYTF.

This chain uses TRBV2 with TRBJ2-5; 7 positions match TRBD2. Germline CDR1 is SNHLY and CDR2 is FYNNEI. V lost 4 bases to trimming and J lost 3 bases; unmatched junction nucleotides: 2. This CDR3 comprises 13 residues. The chain's CDR3 is CASSVGLEETQYF. The CDR3 coding sequence is TGTGCCAGCAGTGTCGGACTAGAAGAGACCCAGTACTTC.

This chain links TRBV6-5 with TRBJ1-5, with D possibly being TRBD1 (6 bases). Germline lookup yields CDR1 MNHEY and CDR2 SVGAGI. The CDR3 is made up of 14 amino acids. The V and J ends lost 6 bases and 11 bases respectively, with 20 bases between them. The CDR3 DNA sequence: TGTGCCAGCAGCTCAGGGGTCCTCCCCCGGACCCAGCATTTT. Translated, it gives CASSSGVLPRTQHF.

The CDR3 reads CASSLATGAPLYF. The CDR3 DNA sequence: TGTGCCAGCAGCTTGGCTACAGGGGCCCCTCTGTATTTT. The chain has TRBV7-2 and TRBJ2-3; the match to TRBD1 covers 7 bases. Unmatched junction bases numbered 11, after V lost 3 bases and J lost 14 bases. The CDR3 has 13 residues. CDR1 SGHTA and CDR2 FQGNSA come from the germline V gene.

The chain joins TRBV28 to TRBJ2-1; perhaps TRBD1 as D (6 bases). V was pared by 4 bases and J by 5 bases, with 18 bases between. Germline CDR1 is MDHEN and CDR2 is SYDVKM. This CDR3 has 16 residues. The CDR3 protein is CASSSGQSGRDNEQFF. The CDR3 DNA reads as TGTGCCAGCAGTTCCGGACAGTCGGGTCGTGACAATGAGCAGTTCTTC.

This clonotype occurred many times. The chain couples TRBV11-2 to TRBJ2-1; D unresolved. Trimming took off 5 bases at V and 4 bases at J, with 3 bases between the two ends. From germline, CDR1 is SGHAT and CDR2 FQNNGV. The CDR3 contains 11 residues. CDR3 protein: CASSGYNEQFF. In DNA form, the CDR3 reads TGTGCCAGCAGCGGATACAATGAGCAGTTCTTC.

The genes are TRBV7-2 and TRBJ2-3, with D hard to call. The germline V gene encodes CDR1 SGHTA and CDR2 FQGNSA. V lost 3 bases and J lost 4, with 8 bases in between. The CDR3 length is 13 residues. The DNA of the CDR3 is TGTGCCAGCAGCTTTCAGGTTGCAGATACGCAGTATTTT. Protein sequence: CASSFQVADTQYF.

The chain employs TRBV6-5 and TRBJ2-4, with 7 bases matching TRBD1. The DNA matches TRBJ2-7 better at its end, which makes the J call doubtful. CDR3 size: 12 residues. Per germline, CDR1 MNHEY and CDR2 SVGAGI. The DNA for the CDR3 is TGTGCCAGCAGTCTCGGGGACAGCGAGCAGTACTTC. This sequence encodes CASSLGDSEQYF.

This chain uses TRBV29-1 with TRBJ2-7, with TRBD1 matching over 8 bases. Germline V lookup: CDR1 SQVTM, CDR2 ANQGSEA. This CDR3 has 15 residues. Trimming removed 6 bases from V and 2 bases from J; junction bases left unmatched: 12. The CDR3 nucleotides read TGCAGCGTAGTCCGAGTGGACAGGGAGCCCTACGAGCAGTACTTC. Translation gives CSVVRVDREPYEQYF.

The V and J genes are TRBV28 and TRBJ2-5; maybe TRBD2 (5 bases). The germline V and J ends were trimmed by 4 bases and 5 bases, with 17 bases remaining between them. The CDR3 spans 15 residues. The germline V gene has CDR1 MDHEN and CDR2 SYDVKM. The CDR3 protein is CASSSPAGGKETQYF. The DNA of the CDR3 is TGTGCCAGCAGTTCGCCGGCGGGTGGGAAGGAGACCCAGTACTTC.

The gene calls are TRBV6-2 or TRBV6-3 and TRBJ2-1; no clear D gene. The CDR3 has 13 amino acids. Germline V lookup: CDR1 MNHEY, CDR2 SVGEGT. The V and J ends lost 7 bases and 4 bases respectively, with 11 bases between them. Here the CDR3 reads CASTQGGYNEQFF. The CDR3 nucleotides read TGTGCCAGCACCCAAGGTGGATACAATGAGCAGTTCTTC.

The rearrangement links TRBV20-1 to TRBJ2-3; possibly TRBD1 for D (6 bases). V lost 6 bases, J lost 3 bases, and 13 bases lay in between. This CDR3 region has 13 residues. Germline assignment: CDR1 DFQATT and CDR2 SNEGSKA (reference sequence). The CDR3 here is CSAAVGQTDTQYF. For the CDR3, the DNA is TGCAGTGCCGCCGTCGGACAGACAGATACGCAGTATTTT.

The V call is TRBV6-1, the J call TRBJ2-7, with D perhaps TRBD1 (6 bases). Trimming stripped 2 bases from V and 7 bases from J, with 18 bases between. In germline, CDR1 is MNHNS, CDR2 SASEGT. CDR3 length: 15 residues. The CDR3 bases are TGTGCCAGCAGTGAACTAGGGTGGGGGCGGTCGGAGCAGTACTTC. Amino acid sequence: CASSELGWGRSEQYF.

The table lists this clonotype with a few counts. The chain joins TRBV25-1 to TRBJ2-7; D unclear. The closer fit of TRBJ2-5 to the DNA end suggests the J call may be wrong. Germline CDR1 reads MGHDK; CDR2 reads SYGVNS. This CDR3 comprises 13 residues. Written as DNA, the CDR3 is TGTGCCAGCAGTGTCAACTCTTATGAGACCCAGTACTTC. Its protein is CASSVNSYETQYF.

V is TRBV19 and J is TRBJ2-1; the match to TRBD2 covers 8 bases. The V gene end was trimmed by 5 bases and the J gene end by 3 bases; junction bases not matched to a gene: 6. The CDR3 length is 15 residues. CDR1 is LNHDA and CDR2 is SQIVND in the germline V gene (reference sequence). The CDR3 nucleotides read TGTGCCAGTAGTGGTCTGGGACTAGACTACAATGAGCAGTTCTTC. Amino acid sequence: CASSGLGLDYNEQFF.

This rearrangement joins TRBV7-9 to TRBJ1-5; D is possibly TRBD1 (6 bases). V dropped 5 bases and J dropped 3 bases, with 17 bases sitting between them. This CDR3 contains 16 residues. The germline V gene encodes CDR1 SEHNR and CDR2 FQNEAQ (reference sequence). Here the CDR3 DNA reads TGTGCCAGCAGCCCCGGGGGGGCTAGCGACAATCAGCCCCAGCATTTT. This sequence encodes CASSPGGASDNQPQHF.

This rearrangement joins TRBV27 to TRBJ1-2, with 8 bases fitting TRBD1. Trimming at V came to 2 bases and at J to 10 bases, leaving 9 bases not matched to a gene. The CDR3 is 14 residues long. Germline lookup yields CDR1 MNHEY and CDR2 SMNVEV (reference sequence). The CDR3, as DNA: TGTGCCAGCAGTTTACAGGGGGCGGGAACCAACTACACCTTC. It translates to CASSLQGAGTNYTF.

The chain joins TRBV6-2 or TRBV6-3 to TRBJ2-1; no firm D call. Trimming removed 8 bases at V and 7 bases at J, with 6 bases between. The CDR3 has 10 residues. CDR1 MNHEY and CDR2 SVGEGT come from the germline V gene. CDR3 DNA sequence: TGTGCCAGCGGCCAGAATGAGCAGTTCTTC. It is translated as CASGQNEQFF.